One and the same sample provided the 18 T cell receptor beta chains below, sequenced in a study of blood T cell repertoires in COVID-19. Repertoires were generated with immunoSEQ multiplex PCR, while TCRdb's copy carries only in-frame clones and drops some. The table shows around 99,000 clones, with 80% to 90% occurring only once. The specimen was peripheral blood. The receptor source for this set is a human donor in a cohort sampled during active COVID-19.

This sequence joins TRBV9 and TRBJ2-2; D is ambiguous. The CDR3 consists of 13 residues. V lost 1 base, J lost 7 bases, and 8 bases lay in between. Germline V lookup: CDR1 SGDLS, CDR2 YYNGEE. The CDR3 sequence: CASSVRVGGELFF. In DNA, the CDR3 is TGTGCCAGCAGCGTACGGGTTGGCGGGGAGCTGTTTTTT.

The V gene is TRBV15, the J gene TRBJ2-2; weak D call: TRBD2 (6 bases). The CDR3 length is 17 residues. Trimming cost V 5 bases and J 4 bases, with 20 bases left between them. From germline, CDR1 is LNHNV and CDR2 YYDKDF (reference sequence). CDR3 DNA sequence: TGTGCCACCAGCCCGCGGACGCTTGGGGGGAGCACCGGGGAGCTGTTTTTT. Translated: CATSPRTLGGSTGELFF.

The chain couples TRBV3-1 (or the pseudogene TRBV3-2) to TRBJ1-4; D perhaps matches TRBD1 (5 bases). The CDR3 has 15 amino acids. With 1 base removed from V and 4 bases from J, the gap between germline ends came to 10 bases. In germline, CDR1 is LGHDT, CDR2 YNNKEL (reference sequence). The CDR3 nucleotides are TGTGCCAGCAGCCAAGTCAAGGGGCGTAATGAAAAACTGTTTTTT. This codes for CASSQVKGRNEKLFF.

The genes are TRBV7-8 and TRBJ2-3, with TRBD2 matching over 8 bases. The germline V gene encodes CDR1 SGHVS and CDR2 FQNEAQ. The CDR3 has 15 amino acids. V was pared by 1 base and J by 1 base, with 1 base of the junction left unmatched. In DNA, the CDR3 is TGTGCCAGCAGCTTAGTTAGCGGGGGCACAGATACGCAGTATTTT. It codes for CASSLVSGGTDTQYF.

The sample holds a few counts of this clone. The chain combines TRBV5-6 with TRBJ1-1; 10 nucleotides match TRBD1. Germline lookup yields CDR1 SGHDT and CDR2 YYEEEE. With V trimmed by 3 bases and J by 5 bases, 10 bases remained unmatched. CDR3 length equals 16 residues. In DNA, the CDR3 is TGTGCCAGCAGCTCCGGGACAGGGGCCCCGTGGACTGAAGCTTTCTTT. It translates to CASSSGTGAPWTEAFF.

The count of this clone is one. The CDR3 coding sequence is TGTGCCACCAGCAGAGATTGGAGCGCCCGATTCCAAGAGACCCAGTACTTC. Translated: CATSRDWSARFQETQYF. J is TRBJ2-5 and V is TRBV15; no definite D call. The CDR3 totals 17 residues. Germline CDR1 reads LNHNV; CDR2 reads YYDKDF (reference sequence). V lost 0 bases, J lost 1 base, and 15 bases lay in between.

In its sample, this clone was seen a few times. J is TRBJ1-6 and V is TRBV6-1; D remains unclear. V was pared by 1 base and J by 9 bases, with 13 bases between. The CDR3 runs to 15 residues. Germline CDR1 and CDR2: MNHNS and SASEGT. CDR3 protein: CASSEGEERGSPLHF. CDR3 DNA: TGTGCCAGCAGTGAAGGTGAGGAAAGAGGTTCACCCCTCCACTTT.

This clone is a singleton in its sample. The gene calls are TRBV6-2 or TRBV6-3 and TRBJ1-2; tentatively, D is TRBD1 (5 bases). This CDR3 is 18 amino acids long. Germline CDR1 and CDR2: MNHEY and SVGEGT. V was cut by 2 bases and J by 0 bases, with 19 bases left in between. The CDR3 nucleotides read TGTGCCAGCAGTTACCCCCTATCGGGACTTACAGCTAACTATGGCTACACCTTC. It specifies CASSYPLSGLTANYGYTF.

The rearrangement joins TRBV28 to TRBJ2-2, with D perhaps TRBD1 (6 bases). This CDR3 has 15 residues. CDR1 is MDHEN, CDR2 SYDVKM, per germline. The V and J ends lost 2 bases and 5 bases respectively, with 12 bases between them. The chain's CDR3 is CASSLPLTGTGELFF. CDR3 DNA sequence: TGTGCCAGCAGTTTACCCCTCACAGGGACCGGGGAGCTGTTTTTT.

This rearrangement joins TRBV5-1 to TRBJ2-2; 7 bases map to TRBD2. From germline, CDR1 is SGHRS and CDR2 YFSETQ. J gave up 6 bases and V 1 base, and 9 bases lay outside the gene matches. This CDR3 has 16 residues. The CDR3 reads CASSLQEGGISGELFF. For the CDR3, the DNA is TGCGCCAGCAGCTTGCAGGAGGGAGGGATCTCCGGGGAGCTGTTTTTT.

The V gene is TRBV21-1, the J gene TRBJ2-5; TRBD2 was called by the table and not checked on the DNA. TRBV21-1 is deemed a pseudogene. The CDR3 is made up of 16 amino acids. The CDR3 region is CASSKILGGYRETQYF. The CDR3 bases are TGTGCCAGCAGCAAGATTTTAGGAGGGTATCGAGAGACCCAGTACTTC.

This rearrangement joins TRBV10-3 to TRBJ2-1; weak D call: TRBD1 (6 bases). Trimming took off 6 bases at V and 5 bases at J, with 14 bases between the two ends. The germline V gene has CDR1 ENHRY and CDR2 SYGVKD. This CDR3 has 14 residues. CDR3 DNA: TGTGCCATCAGACCCCGACAGGCGGACAATGAGCAGTTCTTC. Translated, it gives CAIRPRQADNEQFF.

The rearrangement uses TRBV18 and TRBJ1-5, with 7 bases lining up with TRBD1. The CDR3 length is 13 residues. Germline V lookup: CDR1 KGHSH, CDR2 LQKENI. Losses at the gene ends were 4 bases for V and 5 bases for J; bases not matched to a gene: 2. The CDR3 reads CASSRTGDQPQHF. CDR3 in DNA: TGTGCCAGCTCACGGACAGGAGATCAGCCCCAGCATTTT. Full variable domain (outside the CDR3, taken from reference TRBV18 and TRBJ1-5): NAGVMQNPRHLVRRRGQEARLRCSPMKGHSHVYWYRQLPEEGLKFMVYLQKENIIDESGMPKERFSAEFPKEGPSILRIQQVVRGDSAAYFCASSRTGDQPQHFGDGTRLSIL.

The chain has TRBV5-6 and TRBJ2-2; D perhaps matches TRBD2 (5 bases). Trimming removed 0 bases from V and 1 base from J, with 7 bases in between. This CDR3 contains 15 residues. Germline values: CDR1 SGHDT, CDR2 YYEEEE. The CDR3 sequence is CASSLVRGNTGELFF. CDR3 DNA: TGTGCCAGCAGCTTGGTCCGGGGGAACACCGGGGAGCTGTTTTTT. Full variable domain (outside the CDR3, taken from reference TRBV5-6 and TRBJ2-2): DAGVTQSPTHLIKTRGQQVTLRCSPKSGHDTVSWYQQALGQGPQFIFQYYEEEERQRGNFPDRFSGHQFPNYSSELNVNALLLGDSALYLCASSLVRGNTGELFFGEGSRLTVL.

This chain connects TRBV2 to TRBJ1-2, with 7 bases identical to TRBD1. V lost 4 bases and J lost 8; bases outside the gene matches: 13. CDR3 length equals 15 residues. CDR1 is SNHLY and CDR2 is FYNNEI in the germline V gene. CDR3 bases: TGTGCCAGCAGTGTTGACGTGTCGGCAGGGGGGGGCTACACCTTC. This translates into CASSVDVSAGGGYTF.

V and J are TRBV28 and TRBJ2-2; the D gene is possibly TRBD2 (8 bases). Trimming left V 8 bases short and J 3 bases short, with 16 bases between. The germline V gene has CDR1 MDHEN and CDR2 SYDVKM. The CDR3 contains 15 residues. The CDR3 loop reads CASRGGDRDTGELFF. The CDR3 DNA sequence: TGTGCCAGCCGGGGGGGAGACAGGGACACCGGGGAGCTGTTTTTT.

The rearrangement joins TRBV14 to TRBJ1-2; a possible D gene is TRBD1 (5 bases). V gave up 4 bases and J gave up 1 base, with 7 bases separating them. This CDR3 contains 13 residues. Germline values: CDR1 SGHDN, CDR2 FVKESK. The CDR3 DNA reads TGTGCCAGCAGCCGGGACTATAACTATGGCTACACCTTC. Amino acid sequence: CASSRDYNYGYTF.

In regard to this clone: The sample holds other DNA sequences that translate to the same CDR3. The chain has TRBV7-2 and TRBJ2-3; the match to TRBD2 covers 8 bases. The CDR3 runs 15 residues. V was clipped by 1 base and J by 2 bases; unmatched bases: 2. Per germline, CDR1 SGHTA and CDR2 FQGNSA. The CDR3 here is CASSLGLAYTDTQYF. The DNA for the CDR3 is TGTGCCAGCAGCTTAGGACTAGCGTACACAGATACGCAGTATTTT.